A single sample gave rise to the 15 T cell receptor beta chains below, sequenced in a study of cytomegalovirus exposure and HLA in healthy donors. The table came from immunoSEQ multiplex PCR; TCRdb's copy has only in-frame clones and leaves some out. The sample includes under 80,000 clones, roughly 94% of them seen just once. Sequencing was carried out using PBMCs. These receptors all stem from a woman aged 18-29 years in good health and CMV-seropositive.

The genes are TRBV5-1 and TRBJ2-5, with D unclear. Germline-derived CDR1 and CDR2 are SGHRS and YFSETQ. The CDR3 is 13 residues long. Trimming shortened V by 2 bases and J by 2 bases, and 7 bases separated the two germline ends. The CDR3 loop reads CASSFRTQETQYF. The CDR3 region has the DNA TGCGCCAGCAGCTTCCGTACACAAGAGACCCAGTACTTC.

V is TRBV11-2 and J is TRBJ1-3; 7 positions agree with TRBD1. With 4 bases clipped from V and 4 bases from J, the junction kept 7 bases outside the gene matches. Germline-derived CDR1 and CDR2 are SGHAT and FQNNGV. The CDR3 contains 15 residues. CDR3 protein: CASSSRQGEGNTIYF. The CDR3 coding sequence is TGTGCCAGCAGCTCAAGACAGGGCGAAGGAAACACCATATATTTT.

V gene TRBV28 combines with J gene TRBJ1-4, with D perhaps TRBD1 (5 bases). This CDR3 has 14 amino acids. V shed 3 bases and J shed 7 bases, with 12 bases lying between them. Germline CDR1 and CDR2: MDHEN and SYDVKM. CDR3 sequence reads: CASSLGVGGEKLFF. DNA for the CDR3: TGTGCCAGCAGTTTGGGGGTGGGGGGTGAAAAACTGTTTTTT.

V and J are TRBV9 and TRBJ2-2; 7 positions agree with TRBD1. Trimming removed 1 base from V and 4 bases from J; junction bases left unmatched: 7. CDR1 is SGDLS, CDR2 YYNGEE, per germline. This CDR3 has 16 amino acids. CDR3 nucleotides: TGTGCCAGCAGCGTAAGGGGGCGAGTTAGCACCGGGGAGCTGTTTTTT. Its translation: CASSVRGRVSTGELFF.

CDR3 in amino acids: CASSFPGLDTQYF. Here the CDR3 DNA reads TGTGCCAGCAGCTTCCCAGGGCTAGATACGCAGTATTTT. The chain joins TRBV7-2 to TRBJ2-3, with TRBD1 as a possible D gene (5 bases). Germline-derived CDR1 and CDR2 are SGHTA and FQGNSA. The CDR3 runs 13 residues. Trimming removed 3 bases from V and 5 bases from J, with 9 bases in between.

This chain joins TRBV4-1 and TRBJ1-3; D remains ambiguous. CDR1 and CDR2 from the germline V gene are MGHRA and YSYEKL. The CDR3 runs 13 residues. V lost 5 bases to trimming and J lost 4 bases, with 9 bases between them. This chain's CDR3 is CASSSRTGNTIYF. DNA for the CDR3: TGCGCCAGCAGCTCCAGAACCGGAAACACCATATATTTT.

CDR3 region: CASSASSGRAGTGELFF. CDR3 DNA: TGTGCCAGCAGTGCCTCTAGCGGGAGGGCGGGTACCGGGGAGCTGTTTTTT. V and J are TRBV25-1 and TRBJ2-2, with 12 bases matching TRBD2. Germline lookup yields CDR1 MGHDK and CDR2 SYGVNS. The CDR3 runs 17 residues. The V segment lost 4 bases and the J segment 5 bases; nucleotides outside the gene matches: 8.

The V and J genes are TRBV2 and TRBJ2-5; D possibly corresponds to TRBD1 (5 bases). CDR1 SNHLY and CDR2 FYNNEI come from the germline V gene. The CDR3 length is 13 residues. Trimming shortened V by 6 bases and J by 5 bases, and 13 bases separated the two germline ends. The DNA for the CDR3 is TGTGCCAGCAGAGTCGATAGACAGGAGACCCAGTACTTC. It is translated as CASRVDRQETQYF.

CDR3 DNA sequence: TGTGCCAGCAGCTTACGAGAAGGTAGACAGGGAGGTGAAAAACTGTTTTTT. It translates to CASSLREGRQGGEKLFF. The chain couples TRBV7-2 to TRBJ1-4, with 7 bases identical to TRBD1. CDR3 length: 17 amino acids. Losses at the gene ends were 2 bases for V and 7 bases for J; bases not matched to a gene: 13. Germline assignment: CDR1 SGHTA and CDR2 FQGNSA.

This sequence joins TRBV18 and TRBJ1-5; possible D gene TRBD1, 5 bases. Germline assignment: CDR1 KGHSH and CDR2 LQKENI. The V gene lost 3 bases and the J gene lost 3 bases, with 15 bases spanning the gap. This CDR3 spans 16 amino acids. The CDR3 reads CASSPGGGGPNQPQHF. The CDR3 DNA follows: TGTGCCAGCTCACCGGGCGGCGGGGGACCCAATCAGCCCCAGCATTTT.

Only one count was recorded for this clone. The rearrangement links TRBV4-1 to TRBJ2-2; TRBD2 matches 8 bases. V lost 4 bases, J lost 5 bases, and 9 bases stayed unmatched. The CDR3 contains 16 residues. Germline V gene data show CDR1 as MGHRA and CDR2 as YSYEKL. The CDR3 loop reads CASSPRGLAGTGELFF. DNA for the CDR3: TGCGCCAGCAGCCCCCGGGGTCTAGCGGGTACCGGGGAGCTGTTTTTT.

This clone was picked up one time. The V gene is TRBV18, the J gene TRBJ2-2; possible D gene TRBD1, 6 bases. With 4 bases removed from V and 0 bases from J, the gap between germline ends came to 12 bases. Germline CDR1 and CDR2: KGHSH and LQKENI. The CDR3 extends over 16 amino acids. For the CDR3, the DNA is TGTGCCAGCTCACTTGACCAGGGGACGAACACCGGGGAGCTGTTTTTT. Its protein product is CASSLDQGTNTGELFF.

Here the CDR3 DNA reads TGTGCCAGCAGACGCGCGGGGCAATACGAGCAGTACTTC. Its translation: CASRRAGQYEQYF. V usage is TRBV7-2 and J usage is TRBJ2-7, with D possibly being TRBD2 (6 bases). The CDR3 is made up of 13 amino acids. Germline loops: CDR1 SGHTA, CDR2 FQGNSA. V was cut by 6 bases and J by 4 bases, with 13 bases left in between.

The chain recombines TRBV7-2 with TRBJ2-1; the match to TRBD2 covers 11 bases. Looked up from germline, CDR1 is SGHTA and CDR2 is FQGNSA. The trim removed 5 bases at V and 5 bases at J, leaving 5 bases unmatched. The CDR3 sequence is 15 residues long. The CDR3 sequence is CASSLGTSGNNEQFF. The CDR3, as DNA: TGTGCCAGCAGCCTCGGGACTAGCGGAAACAATGAGCAGTTCTTC.

This clone was recorded once. J is TRBJ2-3 and V is TRBV6-1, with TRBD2 identical over 8 bases. The CDR3 runs to 16 residues. Unmatched junction bases numbered 6, after V lost 0 bases and J lost 4 bases. Germline lookup yields CDR1 MNHNS and CDR2 SASEGT. As DNA, the CDR3 is TGTGCCAGCAGTGAAGCGAGGGGACTAGGGTCAGATACGCAGTATTTT. It codes for CASSEARGLGSDTQYF.